This entry describes one T cell receptor (beta chain). Germline V gene data show CDR1 as SGHTA and CDR2 as FQGNSA. The CDR3 has 15 residues. V was clipped by 3 bases and J by 4 bases; unmatched bases: 7. Only in-frame clones appear in the TCRdb table, and some are missing; sequencing was by immunoSEQ multiplex PCR. The sample consists of 100,000 to 150,000 clones, around 89% of them appearing once. These data originate in a study of blood T cell repertoires in COVID-19. The wider study: Specimens from acute and convalescent COVID-19 originated in the United States, Italy and Spain.

The TCR comes from a woman in her sixties with COVID-19, enrolled during active disease. The sample taken for sequencing was peripheral blood. The chain is built from TRBV7-2 and TRBJ2-3; 7 bases fit TRBD1. This CDR3 is CASSFQTGLADTQYF. As DNA, the CDR3 is TGTGCCAGCAGCTTTCAGACAGGGTTAGCAGATACGCAGTATTTT.